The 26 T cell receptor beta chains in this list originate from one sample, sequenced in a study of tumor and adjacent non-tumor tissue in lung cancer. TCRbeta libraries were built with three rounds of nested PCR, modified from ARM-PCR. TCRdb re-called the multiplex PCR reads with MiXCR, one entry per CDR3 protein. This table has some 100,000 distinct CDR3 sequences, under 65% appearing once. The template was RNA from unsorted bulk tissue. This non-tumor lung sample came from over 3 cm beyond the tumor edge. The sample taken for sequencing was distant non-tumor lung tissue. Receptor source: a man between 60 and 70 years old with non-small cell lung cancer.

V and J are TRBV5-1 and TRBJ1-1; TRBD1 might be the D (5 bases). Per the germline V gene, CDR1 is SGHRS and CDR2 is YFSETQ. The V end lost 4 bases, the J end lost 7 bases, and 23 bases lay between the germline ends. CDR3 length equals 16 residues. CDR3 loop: CASSLNGGPSGIEAFF. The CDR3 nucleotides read TGCGCCAGCAGCCTAAACGGGGGACCCTCAGGGATTGAAGCTTTCTTT.

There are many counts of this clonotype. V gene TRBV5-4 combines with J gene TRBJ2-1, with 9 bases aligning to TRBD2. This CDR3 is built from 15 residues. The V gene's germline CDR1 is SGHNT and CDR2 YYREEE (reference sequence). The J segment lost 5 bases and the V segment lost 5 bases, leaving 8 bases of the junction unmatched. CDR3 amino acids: CASRSISGRNNEQFF. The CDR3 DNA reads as TGTGCCAGCAGGTCTATTAGCGGGAGAAACAATGAGCAGTTCTTC.

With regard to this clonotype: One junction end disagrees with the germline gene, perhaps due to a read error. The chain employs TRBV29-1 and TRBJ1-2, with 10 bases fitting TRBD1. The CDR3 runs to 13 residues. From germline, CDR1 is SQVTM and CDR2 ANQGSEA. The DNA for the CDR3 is TGCAGCGTCCGGGACAGGGGTTACTATGACTACACCTTC. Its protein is CSVRDRGYYDYTF.

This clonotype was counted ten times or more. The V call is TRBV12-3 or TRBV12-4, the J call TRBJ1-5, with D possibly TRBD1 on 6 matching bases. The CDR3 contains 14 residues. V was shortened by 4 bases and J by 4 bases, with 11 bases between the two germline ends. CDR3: CASSSRTANQPQHF. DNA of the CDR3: TGTGCCAGCAGTTCCCGGACAGCAAATCAGCCCCAGCATTTT.

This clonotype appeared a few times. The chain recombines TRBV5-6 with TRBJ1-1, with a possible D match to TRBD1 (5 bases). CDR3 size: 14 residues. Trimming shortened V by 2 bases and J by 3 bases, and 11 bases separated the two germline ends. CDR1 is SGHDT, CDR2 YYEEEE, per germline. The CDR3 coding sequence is TGTGCCAGCAGCTTAGTACTGACAGACACTGAAGCTTTCTTT. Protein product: CASSLVLTDTEAFF.

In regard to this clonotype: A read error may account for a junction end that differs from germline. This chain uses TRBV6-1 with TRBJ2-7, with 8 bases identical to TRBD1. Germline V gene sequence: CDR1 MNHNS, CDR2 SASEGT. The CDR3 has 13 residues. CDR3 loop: CVSSAGTGDEQYF. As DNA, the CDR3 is TGTGTCAGCAGTGCCGGGACAGGTGACGAGCAGTACTTC.

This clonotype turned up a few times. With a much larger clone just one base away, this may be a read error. The CDR3 DNA is TGCAGCGTCCTCCAGGTGGGAGGGAGTGACAATGAGCAGTTCTTC. It codes for CSVLQVGGSDNEQFF. This chain connects TRBV29-1 to TRBJ2-1; 7 bases are shared with TRBD2. Trimming removed 6 bases from V and 5 bases from J; junction bases left unmatched: 13. Germline V CDR1 and CDR2: SQVTM, ANQGSEA. The CDR3 is made up of 15 amino acids.

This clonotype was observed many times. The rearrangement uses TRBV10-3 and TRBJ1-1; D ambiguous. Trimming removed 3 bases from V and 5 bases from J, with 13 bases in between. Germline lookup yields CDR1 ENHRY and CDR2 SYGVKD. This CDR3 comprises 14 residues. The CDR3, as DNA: TGTGCCATCAGTGAATCCAGAGAGAAGACTGAAGCTTTCTTT. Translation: CAISESREKTEAFF.

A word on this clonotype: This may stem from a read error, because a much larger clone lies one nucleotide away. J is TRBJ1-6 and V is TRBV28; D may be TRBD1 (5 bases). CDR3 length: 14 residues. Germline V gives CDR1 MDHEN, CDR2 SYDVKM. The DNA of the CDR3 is TGTGCCAACAGTTTTAGGGGACCAAATTCACCCCTCCACTTT. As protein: CANSFRGPNSPLHF. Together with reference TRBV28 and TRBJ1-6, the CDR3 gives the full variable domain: DVKVTQSSRYLVKRTGEKVFLECVQDMDHENMFWYRQDPGLGLRLIYFSYDVKMKEKGDIPEGYSVSREKKERFSLILESASTNQTSMYLCANSFRGPNSPLHFGNGTRLTVT.

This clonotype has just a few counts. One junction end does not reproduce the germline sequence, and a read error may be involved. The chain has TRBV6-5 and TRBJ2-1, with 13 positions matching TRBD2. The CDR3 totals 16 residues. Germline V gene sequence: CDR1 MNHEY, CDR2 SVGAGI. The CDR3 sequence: CASRTLLAGGCNEQFF. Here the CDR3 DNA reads TGTGCCAGCAGAACCCTACTAGCGGGAGGGTGCAATGAACAGTTCTTC.

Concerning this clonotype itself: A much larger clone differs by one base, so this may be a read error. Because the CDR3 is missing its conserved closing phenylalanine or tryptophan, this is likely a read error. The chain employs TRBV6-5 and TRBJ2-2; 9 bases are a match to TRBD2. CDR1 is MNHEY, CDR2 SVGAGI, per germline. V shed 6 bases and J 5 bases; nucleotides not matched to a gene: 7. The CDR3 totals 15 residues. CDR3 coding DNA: TGTGCCAGCAGAACTAGCGGGTGGGTGACCGGGGAGCTGTTTTCT. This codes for CASRTSGWVTGELFS.

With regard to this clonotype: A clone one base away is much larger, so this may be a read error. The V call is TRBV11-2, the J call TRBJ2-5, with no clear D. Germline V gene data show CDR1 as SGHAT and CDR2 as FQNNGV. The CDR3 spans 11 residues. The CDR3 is CANSFLETQYF. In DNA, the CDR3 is TGTGCCAACAGCTTCCTGGAGACCCAGTACTTC.

The DNA for the CDR3 is TGCAGCGGGGGACTAGCGGGAGTTGGGTGCGATGAGCAGTTCTTC. It specifies CSGGLAGVGCDEQFF. J is TRBJ2-1 and V is TRBV29-1; TRBD2 agrees at 14 bases. The CDR3 length is 15 residues. V gave up 7 bases and J gave up 8 bases; unmatched junction bases: 10. Germline values: CDR1 SQVTM, CDR2 ANQGSEA.

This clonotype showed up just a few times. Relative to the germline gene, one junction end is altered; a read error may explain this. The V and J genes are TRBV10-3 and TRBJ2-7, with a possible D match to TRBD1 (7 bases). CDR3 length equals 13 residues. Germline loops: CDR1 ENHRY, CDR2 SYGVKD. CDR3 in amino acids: CAISRQGGYEQYF. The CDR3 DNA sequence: TGTGCCATCAGTCGTCAGGGGGGTTACGAGCAGTATTTC.

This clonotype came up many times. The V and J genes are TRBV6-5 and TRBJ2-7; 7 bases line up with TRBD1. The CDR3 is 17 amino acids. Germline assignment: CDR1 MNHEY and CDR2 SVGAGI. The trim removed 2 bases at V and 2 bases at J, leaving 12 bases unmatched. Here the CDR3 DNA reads TGTGCCAGCAGTTACGCTTCCGGGACAGTTAACCCCTACGAGCAGTACTTC. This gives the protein CASSYASGTVNPYEQYF.

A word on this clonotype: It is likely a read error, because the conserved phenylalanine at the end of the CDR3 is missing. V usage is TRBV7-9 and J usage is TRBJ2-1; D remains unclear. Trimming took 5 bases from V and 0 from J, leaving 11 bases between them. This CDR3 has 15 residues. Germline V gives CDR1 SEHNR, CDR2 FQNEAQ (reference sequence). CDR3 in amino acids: CASSPRLDSYNEQFS. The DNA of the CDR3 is TGTGCCAGCAGCCCCAGGTTGGACTCCTACAATGAGCAGTTCTCC.

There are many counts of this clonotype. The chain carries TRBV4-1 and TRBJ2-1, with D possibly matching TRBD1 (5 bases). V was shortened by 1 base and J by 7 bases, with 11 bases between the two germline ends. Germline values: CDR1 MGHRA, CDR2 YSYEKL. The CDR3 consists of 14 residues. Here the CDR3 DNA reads TGCGCCAGCAGCCAAGCGGTGACAGAAAATGAGCAGTTCTTC. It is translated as CASSQAVTENEQFF.

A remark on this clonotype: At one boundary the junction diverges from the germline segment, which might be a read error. CDR3 nucleotide sequence: TGCAATGCTAGAGAAGGGGTAGGGTGGGAGACCCAGTGCTTC. This gives the protein CNAREGVGWETQCF. The chain couples TRBV20-1 to TRBJ2-5, with D tentatively TRBD1 or TRBD2 (5 bases each). The CDR3 loop spans 14 amino acids. Germline-derived CDR1 and CDR2 are DFQATT and SNEGSKA (reference sequence).

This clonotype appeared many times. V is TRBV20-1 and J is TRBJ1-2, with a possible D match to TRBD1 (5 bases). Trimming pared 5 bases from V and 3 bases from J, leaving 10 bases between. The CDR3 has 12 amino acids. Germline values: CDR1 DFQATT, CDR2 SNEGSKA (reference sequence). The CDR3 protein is CSASQGDYGYTF. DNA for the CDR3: TGCAGTGCTTCTCAGGGAGACTATGGCTACACCTTC.

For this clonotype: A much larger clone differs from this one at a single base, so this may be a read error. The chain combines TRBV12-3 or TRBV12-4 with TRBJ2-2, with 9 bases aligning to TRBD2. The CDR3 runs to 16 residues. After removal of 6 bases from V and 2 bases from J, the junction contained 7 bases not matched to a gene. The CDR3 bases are TGTGCCAGCAGATCCCAGACTAGCGGCAACACCGGGGAGCTGTTTTTT. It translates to CASRSQTSGNTGELFF.

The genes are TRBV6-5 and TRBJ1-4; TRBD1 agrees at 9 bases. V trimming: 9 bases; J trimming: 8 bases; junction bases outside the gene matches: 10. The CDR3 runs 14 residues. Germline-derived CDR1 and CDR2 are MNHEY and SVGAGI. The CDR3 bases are TGTGCCAGTCGTTACGGGACAGGGCGAGAAAAACTGTTTTTT. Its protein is CASRYGTGREKLFF.

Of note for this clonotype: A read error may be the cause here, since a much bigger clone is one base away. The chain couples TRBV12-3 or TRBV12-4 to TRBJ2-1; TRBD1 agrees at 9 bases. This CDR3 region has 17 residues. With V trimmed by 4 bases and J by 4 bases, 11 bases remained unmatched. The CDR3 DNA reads TGTGCCAGCAGTTCCTCCGGACAGGGGAGGTTGTACAATGAGCAGTTCTTC. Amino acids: CASSSSGQGRLYNEQFF.

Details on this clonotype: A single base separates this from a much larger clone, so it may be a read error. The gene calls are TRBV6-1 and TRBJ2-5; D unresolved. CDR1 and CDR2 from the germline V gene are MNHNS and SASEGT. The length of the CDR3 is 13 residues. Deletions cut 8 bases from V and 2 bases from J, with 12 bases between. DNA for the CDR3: TGTGCCAGCGGCATTGCAGTTCAAGAGACCCAGTACTTC. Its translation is CASGIAVQETQYF.

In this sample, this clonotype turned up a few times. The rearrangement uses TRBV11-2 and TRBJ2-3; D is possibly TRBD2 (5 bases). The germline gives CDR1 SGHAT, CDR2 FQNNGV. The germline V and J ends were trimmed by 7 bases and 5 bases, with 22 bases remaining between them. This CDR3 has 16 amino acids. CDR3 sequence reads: CASTRSVRAFEDTQYF. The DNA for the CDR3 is TGTGCCAGCACCCGTAGCGTGAGGGCCTTTGAAGATACGCAGTATTTT.

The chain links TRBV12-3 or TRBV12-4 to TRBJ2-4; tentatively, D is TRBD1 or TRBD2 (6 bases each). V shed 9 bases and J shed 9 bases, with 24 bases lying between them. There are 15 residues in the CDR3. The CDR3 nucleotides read TGTGCCAGTAGTGTTACCGGGGGCGCTCAAGGCATTCAGTACTTC. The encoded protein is CASSVTGGAQGIQYF.

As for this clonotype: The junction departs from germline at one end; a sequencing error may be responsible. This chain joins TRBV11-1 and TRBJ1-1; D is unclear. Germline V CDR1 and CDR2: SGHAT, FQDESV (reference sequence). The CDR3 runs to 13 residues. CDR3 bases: TGTACCAGCAGCCACAACGGGAACACTGAAGCTTTCTTT. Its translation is CTSSHNGNTEAFF.